These 16 T cell receptor beta chains were sequenced from one sample in a study of cytotoxic CD8 clonotypes in ibrutinib-treated CLL. The data were produced by immunoSEQ multiplex PCR, yet TCRdb's version contains in-frame clones alone and is incomplete. The table has approximately 200,000 clones, 72% seen once. The sample in question was PBMCs, obtained after 24 months of ibrutinib treatment. These receptors all stem from a human donor with chronic lymphocytic leukemia.

This clone was seen only once. The chain links TRBV6-5 to TRBJ2-5, with 7 bases identical to TRBD2. V shed 5 bases and J 2 bases; nucleotides not matched to a gene: 5. The CDR3 spans 14 residues. Germline CDR1 reads MNHEY; CDR2 reads SVGAGI. CDR3 sequence: CASSISGLQETQYF. Written as DNA, the CDR3 is TGTGCCAGCAGTATTAGCGGGCTTCAAGAGACCCAGTACTTC.

This clone was seen only a few times. V and J are TRBV28 and TRBJ1-1; D unresolved. The V and J ends lost 6 bases and 8 bases respectively, with 19 bases between them. The CDR3 runs to 14 residues. Germline V lookup: CDR1 MDHEN, CDR2 SYDVKM. Written as DNA, the CDR3 is TGTGCCAGCAGGTACCCAGGAGTACCATCAGAAGCTTTCTTT. Translating it yields CASRYPGVPSEAFF.

The chain carries TRBV4-2 and TRBJ2-7; D ambiguous. The ends were cut back, 0 bases at V and 3 bases at J, with 15 bases in the middle. This CDR3 spans 16 amino acids. The V gene's germline CDR1 is LGHNA and CDR2 YNFKEQ. CDR3 nucleotides: TGTGCCAGCAGCCAAGAAAAGCCGGCCACAAACTACGAGCAGTACTTC. It yields the protein CASSQEKPATNYEQYF.

The chain recombines TRBV29-1 with TRBJ2-1, with D perhaps TRBD2 (6 bases). Germline CDR1 is SQVTM and CDR2 is ANQGSEA. CDR3 length: 14 residues. V was clipped by 7 bases and J by 4 bases, with 17 bases between them. CDR3 residues: CSARRWDSYNEQFF. Written as DNA, the CDR3 is TGCAGCGCCCGGCGTTGGGACTCTTACAATGAGCAGTTCTTC.

The V call is TRBV30, the J call TRBJ2-1, with 13 bases matching TRBD2. The V and J ends lost 0 bases and 10 bases, in that order; junction bases with no gene match: 6. Germline V lookup: CDR1 GTSNPN, CDR2 SVGIG (reference sequence). The CDR3 has 15 residues. The CDR3 spells CAWSVRLAGGREQFF. CDR3 nucleotides: TGTGCCTGGAGTGTACGACTAGCGGGAGGAAGGGAGCAGTTCTTC.

The J gene is TRBJ2-7, the V gene TRBV28; 10 bases agree with TRBD2. V shed 1 base, J shed 1 base, and the junction held 7 bases outside the gene matches. In germline, CDR1 is MDHEN, CDR2 SYDVKM. The CDR3 runs 17 residues. CDR3 region: CASSLFQAGGPSYEQYF. CDR3 nucleotides: TGTGCCAGCAGTTTATTCCAAGCGGGAGGGCCGTCCTACGAGCAGTACTTC.

This clone was recorded a few times. The chain employs TRBV7-9 and TRBJ1-2; 7 bases are a match to TRBD1. The CDR3 loop spans 13 amino acids. Trimming at V came to 6 bases and at J to 4 bases, leaving 5 bases not matched to a gene. The germline V gene has CDR1 SEHNR and CDR2 FQNEAQ (reference sequence). CDR3 nucleotide sequence: TGTGCCAGCAGAGACAGGGACGCCTATGGCTACACCTTC. This codes for CASRDRDAYGYTF.

V usage is TRBV7-9 and J usage is TRBJ2-3, with D possibly matching TRBD1 (6 bases). V gave up 3 bases and J gave up 4 bases, with 8 bases separating them. Germline CDR1 SEHNR, CDR2 FQNEAQ (reference sequence). CDR3 length: 13 residues. CDR3 bases: TGTGCCAGCAGCTTGCAGGGGTCAGATACGCAGTATTTT. Protein sequence: CASSLQGSDTQYF.

This rearrangement joins TRBV30 to TRBJ2-7; D assignment may be TRBD1 or TRBD2 (5 bases each). Germline V gene data show CDR1 as GTSNPN and CDR2 as SVGIG (reference sequence). Trimming took 7 bases from V and 0 from J, leaving 16 bases between them. This CDR3 contains 14 residues. CDR3 residues: CASSRGYGSYEQYF. The CDR3 bases are TGTGCCTCATCGAGGGGATACGGCTCCTACGAGCAGTACTTC.

This clone has just a few counts. The V gene is TRBV6-5, the J gene TRBJ1-5, with D possibly TRBD1 on 5 matching bases. Germline loops: CDR1 MNHEY, CDR2 SVGAGI. This CDR3 has 13 amino acids. V dropped 6 bases and J dropped 5 bases, with 11 bases sitting between them. This CDR3 reads CASSPGGYQPQHF. The CDR3 DNA reads TGTGCCAGCAGCCCCGGGGGATATCAGCCCCAGCATTTT.

This clone was detected once. The V call is TRBV10-1, the J call TRBJ2-1; 9 bases are shared with TRBD1. The length of the CDR3 is 13 residues. J was trimmed by 8 bases and V by 5 bases; bases with no gene match: 4. CDR1 WNHNN and CDR2 SYGVQD come from the germline V gene (reference sequence). This CDR3 reads CASSKDRGDEQFF. The DNA for the CDR3 is TGCGCCAGCAGTAAGGACAGGGGTGATGAGCAGTTCTTC.

The chain has TRBV10-3 and TRBJ1-2; no reliable D call. Germline assignment: CDR1 ENHRY and CDR2 SYGVKD. The V end was cut by 2 bases, the J end by 0 bases, with 7 bases between. CDR3 length equals 14 residues. For the CDR3, the DNA is TGTGCCATCAGTGAGGGTACAGCTAACTATGGCTACACCTTC. Amino acid sequence: CAISEGTANYGYTF.

The CDR3 DNA follows: TGCAGCGTTGGGGGTTGGGATGAGCAGTTCTTC. Protein: CSVGGWDEQFF. V and J are TRBV29-1 and TRBJ2-1, with no clear D. Germline CDR1 is SQVTM and CDR2 is ANQGSEA. This CDR3 contains 11 residues. V was cut by 4 bases and J by 8 bases, with 9 bases left in between.

This clone has only a few counts. The gene calls are TRBV9 and TRBJ2-2, with D tentatively TRBD2 (5 bases). Germline CDR1 is SGDLS and CDR2 is YYNGEE. V gave up 0 bases and J gave up 0 bases, with 12 bases separating them. CDR3 length: 17 residues. The CDR3 DNA reads TGTGCCAGCAGCGTAGCCCCCCGGGGTTCGAACACCGGGGAGCTGTTTTTT. This gives the protein CASSVAPRGSNTGELFF.

J is TRBJ1-1 and V is TRBV19, with a weak D call TRBD1 (5 bases). In germline, CDR1 is LNHDA, CDR2 SQIVND (reference sequence). V lost 4 bases and J lost 4, with 13 bases in between. The CDR3 consists of 14 residues. The CDR3 nucleotides read TGTGCCAGTAGTAGGTTCCAGGGTCCCACTGAAGCTTTCTTT. Its protein product is CASSRFQGPTEAFF.

This rearrangement joins TRBV25-1 to TRBJ2-7; TRBD1 is a possible D gene (5 bases). Trimming took 6 bases from V and 3 from J, leaving 15 bases between them. CDR3 length: 14 residues. Per germline, CDR1 MGHDK and CDR2 SYGVNS. The CDR3: CASSVQALGYEQYF. Written as DNA, the CDR3 is TGTGCCAGCAGCGTACAGGCCTTGGGCTACGAGCAGTACTTC.